This paragraph covers one T cell receptor beta chain sequence. The entry originates in a study of blood T cell repertoires in COVID-19. Study at large: The United States, Italy and Spain supplied acute and convalescent COVID-19 samples. Sample material is recorded as cDNA or gDNA derived from T cells, B-cell-depleted T cells, or PBMCs.

Germline assignment: CDR1 SGHRS and CDR2 YFSETQ. CDR3 length equals 14 residues. The V and J ends lost 0 bases and 4 bases respectively, with 8 bases between them. In the study's own analysis: Using reference gene primer amplification, nucleated cell counts were estimated. Assay used: immunoSEQ multiplex PCR; TCRdb lists only in-frame clones, some missing. V and J calls and clone size come straight from that table; D and trimming were deduced from the DNA. The sample contains around 50,000 clones, about 90% of which appear only once. This chain links TRBV5-1 with TRBJ1-3; D not certain. The sequence derives from an older man with active COVID-19. The specimen sequenced was peripheral blood. In DNA form, the CDR3 reads TGCGCCAGCAGCTTGGGGGCAGACGGAAACACCATATATTTT. This sequence encodes CASSLGADGNTIYF.